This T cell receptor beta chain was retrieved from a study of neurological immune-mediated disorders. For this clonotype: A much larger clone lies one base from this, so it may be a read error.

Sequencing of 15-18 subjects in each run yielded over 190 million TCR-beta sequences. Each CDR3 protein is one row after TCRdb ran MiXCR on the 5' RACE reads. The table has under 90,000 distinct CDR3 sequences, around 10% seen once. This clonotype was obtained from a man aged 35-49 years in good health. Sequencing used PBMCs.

CDR3 region: CAISMDRGSGEQYF. The DNA for the CDR3 is TGTGCCATCAGCATGGACAGGGGAAGTGGCGAGCAGTACTTC. The gene calls are TRBV10-3 and TRBJ2-7, with TRBD1 identical over 9 bases. The V segment lost 6 bases and the J segment 6 bases; nucleotides outside the gene matches: 9. The V gene's germline CDR1 is ENHRY and CDR2 SYGVKD. This CDR3 is built from 14 residues.